The TCR beta chain under discussion was sequenced for a study of identical twins. This clonotype came up a few times. Its antigen is not known. V shed 4 bases and J shed 4 bases, with 20 bases lying between them. Germline CDR1 DFQATT, CDR2 SNEGSKA (reference sequence). The length of the CDR3 is 15 residues. Study-level findings and limits: Clonotypes of the beta chain that were abundant in cord blood carried fewer insertions (memory repertoires showed none). There was more out-of-frame TCR alpha sharing in monozygotic twins than models estimated.

TCRdb passed the 5' RACE reads through MiXCR, listing each CDR3 protein once. The table lists about 200,000 distinct CDR3 sequences, roughly 7.5% of them singletons. Separately, the same data were catalogued under a study of yellow fever vaccine responses in identical twins.

Material for sequencing was memory (CD45RO+) T cells sorted from blood. The rearrangement links TRBV20-1 to TRBJ2-7; a weak D match, TRBD1 (6 bases). The receptor was isolated from a young woman in good health. CDR3 bases: TGCAGTGCTACCGGTTCCGGGACAAGCAATTACGAGCAGTACTTC. It encodes CSATGSGTSNYEQYF.